Listed below are T cell receptor beta chains from one sample, sequenced in a study of T-cell memory formation after mild COVID-19. TCRdb recomputed calls from the 5' RACE reads with MiXCR, one row per CDR3 protein. The sample includes about 110,000 distinct CDR3 sequences, around 14% of them seen just once. Sequenced sample: PBMCs or a T cell subset sorted from them (not recorded which). These receptors all come from a young man who had mild COVID-19 (a few samples of this study predate the infection). Cell type and time point are not known. Both conserved end residues are part of each CDR3. D genes are given only for firm matches. Clone size is shown for a subset of rows, as once, few, many or a class of expanded clone.

size: .; J: TRBJ2-7; D: .; V: TRBV30; DNA: TGTGCCTGGAGTGGATCGCAGGGTGGGGAGCAGTACTTC; CDR3: CAWSGSQGGEQYF
size: many; J: TRBJ2-1; D: .; V: TRBV20-1; DNA: TGCAGTGCTAGAGATTCGACAGGCCCCTACAATGAGCAGTTCTTC; CDR3: CSARDSTGPYNEQFF
size: .; J: TRBJ2-6; D: .; V: TRBV4-3; DNA: TGCGCCAGCAGCCTCGAGAGGGGAACTGGGGCCAACGTCCTGACTTTC; CDR3: CASSLERGTGANVLTF
size: .; J: TRBJ1-2; D: TRBD1; V: TRBV7-9; DNA: TGTGCCAGCAGCCCGCGGACAGGGTGGGACTATGGCTACACCTTC; CDR3: CASSPRTGWDYGYTF
size: few; J: TRBJ1-5; D: TRBD1; V: TRBV4-3; DNA: TGCGCCAGCAGCCAAGATAGAGACAGGGGCAATCAGCCCCAGCATTTT; CDR3: CASSQDRDRGNQPQHF
size: .; J: TRBJ1-1; D: TRBD1; V: TRBV15; DNA: TGTGCCACCAGCAGAGAAATCGGGACAGGGGTCACTGAAGCTTTCTTT; CDR3: CATSREIGTGVTEAFF
size: few; J: TRBJ2-3; D: TRBD2; V: TRBV9; DNA: TGTGCCAGCAGCGTTTTTAGCGGGGGAACAGATACGCAGTATTTT; CDR3: CASSVFSGGTDTQYF
size: few; J: TRBJ1-4; D: .; V: TRBV4-2; DNA: TGTGCCAGCAGCCAAGAGCCGGGAACCGATGAAAAACTGTTTTTT; CDR3: CASSQEPGTDEKLFF
size: few; J: TRBJ2-2; D: TRBD2; V: TRBV20-1; DNA: TGCAGTGCTGGGAGCGGGGACGCTACAATTACCGGGGAGCTGTTTTTT; CDR3: CSAGSGDATITGELFF
size: few; J: TRBJ2-7; D: .; V: TRBV4-1; DNA: TGCGCCAGCAGCCAAGTGGCTAGCGCCTACTACGAGCAGTACTTC; CDR3: CASSQVASAYYEQYF
size: few; J: TRBJ2-1; D: TRBD2; V: TRBV9; DNA: TGTGCCAGCAGCGTATACCAGAGACTAGCGGGGGGGCCGGGCAATGAGCAGTTCTTC; CDR3: CASSVYQRLAGGPGNEQFF
size: .; J: TRBJ1-1; D: .; V: TRBV4-1; DNA: TGCGCCAGCAGCCAAGGGGGAGGGTGGGGTGAAGCTTTCTTT; CDR3: CASSQGGGWGEAFF
size: many; J: TRBJ2-2; D: TRBD1; V: TRBV12-3/TRBV12-4; DNA: TGTGCCAGCAGTCGGGACAGCAACACCGGGGAGCTGTTTTTT; CDR3: CASSRDSNTGELFF
size: few; J: TRBJ1-3; D: .; V: TRBV7-9; DNA: TGTGCCAGCAGCCCCGGGGAGGGAGAGGATGGAAACACCATATATTTT; CDR3: CASSPGEGEDGNTIYF
size: .; J: TRBJ1-1; D: .; V: TRBV29-1; DNA: TGCAGCGTTACTGGACTATCGCCCCCACAGAACACTGAAGCTTTCTTT; CDR3: CSVTGLSPPQNTEAFF
size: .; J: TRBJ1-1; D: .; V: TRBV29-1; DNA: TGCAGCGTTCCCGGTACTGAAGCTTTCTTT; CDR3: CSVPGTEAFF
size: few; J: TRBJ1-2; D: .; V: TRBV5-1; DNA: TGCGCCAGCAGCTTGGCCCTCAGGACCGAGAACGGCTACACCTTC; CDR3: CASSLALRTENGYTF
size: .; J: TRBJ2-5; D: .; V: TRBV7-9; DNA: TGTGCCAGCAGCTCGACAGGCCTCGGGGAGACCCAGTACTTC; CDR3: CASSSTGLGETQYF
size: many; J: TRBJ2-5; D: TRBD1; V: TRBV6-2/TRBV6-3; DNA: TGTGCCAGCAGTTACCCTCCGGGACAGGGAGGCTTTAGGGAGACCCAGTACTTC; CDR3: CASSYPPGQGGFRETQYF
size: few; J: TRBJ2-1; D: .; V: TRBV7-9; DNA: TGTGCCAGCAGCTTAGTAGAAGGGGCCCCTAACAATGAGCAGTTCTTC; CDR3: CASSLVEGAPNNEQFF
size: few; J: TRBJ2-7; D: TRBD1; V: TRBV7-9; DNA: TGTGCCAGCAGCGCGACCGGGGACAGAGGCTCCTACGAGCAGTACTTC; CDR3: CASSATGDRGSYEQYF
size: .; J: TRBJ2-1; D: TRBD2; V: TRBV7-2; DNA: TGTGCCAGCAGCTTACTAGCGGGGGGATACAATGAGCAGTTCTTC; CDR3: CASSLLAGGYNEQFF
size: few; J: TRBJ1-5; D: TRBD1; V: TRBV18; DNA: TGTGCCAGCTCCCCGACAGGGAGAAGGAGCAATCAGCCCCAGCATTTT; CDR3: CASSPTGRRSNQPQHF
size: .; J: TRBJ2-3; D: TRBD1; V: TRBV12-3/TRBV12-4; DNA: TGTGCCAGCAGACCCGGGACAGCCCAGGATACGCAGTATTTT; CDR3: CASRPGTAQDTQYF
size: .; J: TRBJ2-7; D: TRBD1; V: TRBV24-1; DNA: TGTGCCACCAGTCTGGGACAGGGTCCCTACGAGCAGTACTTC; CDR3: CATSLGQGPYEQYF
size: many; J: TRBJ1-5; D: TRBD1; V: TRBV30; DNA: TGTGCCTGGAGCAAAGGGACAGGGTCTTACAATCAGCCCCAGCATTTT; CDR3: CAWSKGTGSYNQPQHF
size: few; J: TRBJ1-2; D: .; V: TRBV5-1; DNA: TGCGCCAGCAGCTTTTATCCGCAGGCCACTAACTATGGCTACACCTTC; CDR3: CASSFYPQATNYGYTF
size: few; J: TRBJ1-5; D: .; V: TRBV6-2/TRBV6-3; DNA: TGTGCCAGCAGTTATTGGGGGGGGCCCCAGCATTTT; CDR3: CASSYWGGPQHF
size: many; J: TRBJ2-2; D: TRBD1; V: TRBV6-5; DNA: TGTGCCAGCAGATCCGGACAGGGGCCCGGGGAGCTGTTTTTT; CDR3: CASRSGQGPGELFF
size: .; J: TRBJ1-4; D: .; V: TRBV10-3; DNA: TGTGCCATCAGTGAGTCAGACAGAAGGGTATGGAGCGAAAAACTGTTTTTT; CDR3: CAISESDRRVWSEKLFF
size: .; J: TRBJ1-5; D: .; V: TRBV4-3; DNA: TGCGCCAGCAGCCAAAGTGTTCTCTGGCATCAGCCCCAGCATTTT; CDR3: CASSQSVLWHQPQHF